The clone carrying this T cell receptor (beta chain) occurred many times. Its antigen remains unidentified. These data originate in a study of molecular identifiers for immune sequencing clone quantification. V was shortened by 10 bases and J by 1 base, with 23 bases between the two germline ends. The CDR3 loop spans 17 amino acids. CDR1 is LNHDA and CDR2 is SQIVND in the germline V gene (reference sequence). Study observations and caveats: Clones that had above 20 RNA copies took up over 99% of effector molecules but under 1% in naive cells.

Sorting was used to obtain naive CD8 T cells (CD8+CD4-CCR7+CD45RA+). One entry per CDR3 protein, called by TCRdb with MiXCR from the PCR reads. This repertoire shows under 800,000 distinct CDR3 sequences, roughly 25% found once; its top ten account for around 0.78%. This clonotype was sampled from a human donor in good health. Some libraries in this study had Jurkat cell RNA spiked in. The chain employs TRBV19 and TRBJ1-5; D gene uncertain. Sequencing input: naive CD8+ T cells from blood, with Jurkat cell RNA spiked in. Subset indicated: FACS-sorted CD8+CD4-CCR7+CD45RA+ naive T cells. The CDR3 loop reads CATTSTSGRFSNQPQHF. CDR3 sequence (DNA): TGTGCCACCACAAGTACGTCAGGACGGTTCAGCAATCAGCCCCAGCATTTT.